Below, one TCR beta chain is given with its context. The record originates from a study of beta chain features in type 1 diabetes. As every portion of the isolated RNA was reverse transcribed, the sequencing read expressed TCRB transcripts. Clones were read by immunoSEQ multiplex PCR, and TCRdb kept only the in-frame ones, dropping some. The data contain under 800,000 clones, 15% to 19% of them seen just once; the ten biggest clones take up 0.093%. From germline, CDR1 is SGHAT and CDR2 FQDESV (reference sequence). This CDR3 is built from 13 residues. Trimming stripped 7 bases from V and 1 base from J, with 10 bases between.

The chain couples TRBV11-1 to TRBJ1-1; D is unclear. Sequenced material: naive CD4+ T cells from blood. This sequence originates from a man aged 18-30 years in good health. This chain's CDR3 is CASKLRANTEAFF. The DNA of the CDR3 is TGTGCCAGCAAATTGAGGGCGAACACTGAAGCTTTCTTT.